This T cell receptor (beta chain) was obtained from a study of CD8 T cells in ankylosing spondylitis. TCRdb processed the 5' RACE reads anew with MiXCR; each CDR3 protein has one entry. The data contain over 60,000 distinct CDR3 sequences, 5.3% of them singletons. Trimming cost V 6 bases and J 5 bases, with 13 bases left between them. CDR3 size: 13 residues. Germline V lookup: CDR1 MNHEY, CDR2 SMNVEV (reference sequence). This clonotype was picked up many times. Material for sequencing was blood, either unsorted or a sorted T cell fraction (not recorded which). The V and J genes are TRBV27 and TRBJ1-1; D call uncertain. The receptor was isolated from a male donor with ankylosing spondylitis or in good health (not recorded which). CDR3 coding DNA: TGTGCCAGCAGGCCCCATGGGGAGACTGAAGCTTTCTTT. It specifies CASRPHGETEAFF.